There are a few counts of the clone carrying this T cell receptor (beta chain). Its antigen is currently unknown. This entry belongs to a study of T cells after yellow fever vaccination. Study information: Each low-cell-number fraction was prepared by means of SMART-Seq v4 Ultra Low Input. General study results and limits: Few clonotypes appeared in both CD4 and CD8 compartments. Detected again after the booster were most primary-vaccination clones, at 95% to 98% CD4 and 70% to 90% CD8.

For TCR, cDNA came from 5'RACE template switching, which added a universal primer site and UMIs. TCRdb re-analysed the 5' RACE reads in MiXCR, keeping a single row per CDR3 protein. The sample shows about 57,000 distinct CDR3 sequences, around 7.4% of them seen only once. The material sequenced was CD8+ T cells sorted from PBMCs, taken 15 days after the yellow fever booster vaccination. The receptor was derived from a man aged 30 to 39 who received the YFV17D yellow fever vaccine.

The CDR3 reads CASSIVAKGSVHEQYF. As DNA, the CDR3 is TGTGCCAGTAGTATAGTGGCGAAGGGGAGCGTCCACGAGCAGTACTTC. The chain links TRBV19 to TRBJ2-7, with D perhaps matching TRBD1 or TRBD2 (5 bases each). Trimming pared 1 base from V and 5 bases from J, leaving 18 bases between. CDR3 size: 16 residues. Germline V CDR1 and CDR2: LNHDA, SQIVND (reference sequence).